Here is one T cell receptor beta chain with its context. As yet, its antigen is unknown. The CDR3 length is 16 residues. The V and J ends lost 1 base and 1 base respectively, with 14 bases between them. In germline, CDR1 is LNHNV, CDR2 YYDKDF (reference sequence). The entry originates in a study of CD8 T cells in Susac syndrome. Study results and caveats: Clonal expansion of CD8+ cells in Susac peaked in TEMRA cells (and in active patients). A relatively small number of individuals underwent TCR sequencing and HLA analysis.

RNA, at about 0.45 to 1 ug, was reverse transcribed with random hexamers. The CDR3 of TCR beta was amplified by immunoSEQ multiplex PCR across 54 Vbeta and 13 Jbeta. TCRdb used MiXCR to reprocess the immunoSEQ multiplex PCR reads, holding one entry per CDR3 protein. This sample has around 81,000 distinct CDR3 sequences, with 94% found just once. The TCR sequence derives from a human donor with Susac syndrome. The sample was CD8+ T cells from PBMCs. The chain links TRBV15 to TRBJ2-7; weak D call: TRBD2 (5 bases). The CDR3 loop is CATSRVWEGLSYEQYF. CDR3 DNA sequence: TGTGCCACCAGCAGAGTATGGGAAGGACTTTCCTACGAGCAGTACTTC.